This T cell receptor (beta chain) was identified in a study of graft-versus-host responses after intestinal transplantation. This clone appeared a few times. Irradiated, violet-dye-labeled stimulators (around 200,000) were plated alongside around 200,000 CFSE-labeled responders. Measured with immunoSEQ multiplex PCR; TCRdb has only the in-frame clones, and not every one. The table records 4,500 to 5,500 clones, 27% of them present only once. This sample comprised alloreactive CD8+ T cells from a mixed lymphocyte reaction culture, obtained before transplantation. This sample's subset: CFSE-low proliferating T cells sorted from approximately six-day pre-transplant mixed lymphocyte reaction (GvH or HvG direction). The clonotype comes from a human patient who was an organ donor for intestinal transplantation.

CDR3 DNA: TGTGCCAGCAGCTCGGGACAGGGGGTCCAAGAGACCCAGTACTTC. It codes for CASSSGQGVQETQYF. The V and J genes are TRBV11-1 and TRBJ2-5; 11 positions agree with TRBD1. Trimming took 4 bases from V and 1 from J; bases not matched to a gene: 2. Germline values: CDR1 SGHAT, CDR2 FQDESV (reference sequence). This CDR3 comprises 15 residues.